This TCR beta chain is from a study of STAT5B mutations in CD4+ large granular lymphocyte leukemia. The data were produced by immunoSEQ multiplex PCR, yet TCRdb's version contains in-frame clones alone and is incomplete. The sample contains approximately 30,000 clones, around 81% of which appear only once. V lost 3 bases and J 0 bases, leaving 15 bases between the germline ends. Per germline, CDR1 LNHDA and CDR2 SQIVND (reference sequence). The length of the CDR3 is 17 residues. Notes on the study in general: 8/27 top patient clones versus 2/35 control clones were TRBV06-family.

In the case of this clone: Its antigen remains unknown.

The origin of this receptor is a human donor in good health. J is TRBJ1-3 and V is TRBV19; a weak D match, TRBD1 (6 bases). The specimen sequenced was CD4+ T cells from blood buffy coats. Here the CDR3 DNA reads TGTGCCAGTAGTATGGACAGCTCCTTCTTCTCTGGAAACACCATATATTTT. This gives the protein CASSMDSSFFSGNTIYF.